The T cell receptor beta chain described here comes from a study of blood T cell repertoires in COVID-19. Looking at the study overall: The samples span acute and convalescent COVID-19 from the United States, Italy and Spain. From T cells, B-cell-depleted T cells, or PBMCs came the material, which was cDNA or gDNA.

With 4 bases removed from V and 1 base from J, the gap between germline ends came to 11 bases. The germline CDR1 and CDR2 sequences are KGHSH and LQKENI. The CDR3 is made up of 14 amino acids. Authors' analysis steps: It was from reference gene primer amplification that nucleated cell counts were estimated. Sequenced by immunoSEQ multiplex PCR; TCRdb stores in-frame clones only, minus some. V, J and clone size are taken as reported in that table, and D and trimming were inferred from the DNA itself. The table includes tens of thousands of clones, around 80% detected once. The clonotype originates from a man aged 45-60 years with active COVID-19. The specimen sequenced was peripheral blood. The chain couples TRBV18 to TRBJ2-7; D is possibly TRBD1 (6 bases). CDR3 in DNA: TGTGCCAGCTCACTGACAGGACAGTCCTACGAGCAGTACTTC. The encoded protein is CASSLTGQSYEQYF.